This is a list of T cell receptor beta chains from one sample in a study of cytomegalovirus exposure and HLA in healthy donors. Method: immunoSEQ multiplex PCR; TCRdb's copy keeps in-frame clones and lacks some. The table lists 150,000 to 200,000 clones, around 88% of them singletons. Sequenced: PBMCs. The receptors come from a woman between 18 and 29 years old in good health and CMV-seronegative. CDR3s leave out the opening cysteine and the closing phenylalanine or tryptophan. Each record gives: V gene, CDR3 protein.

>TRBV15
ATSRLGQSAYEQY
>TRBV19
ASSSGATNEKLF
>TRBV27
ASSSPTSAQETQY
>TRBV7-3
ASSLWGGPSSYNSPLH
>TRBV6-6
ASSRTGDSSYEQY
>TRBV12-5
ASGLALRDYGYQPQH
>TRBV6-5
ASSRDRGHNSPLH
>TRBV6-1
ASLEGGSADTQY
>TRBV7-9
ASSLAGGTADTQY
>TRBV5-1
ASSLEGTGVETDTQY
>TRBV6-5
ASVKYRGETEAF
>TRBV29-1
SVEEWGTGIRMNTEAF
>TRBV30
ALQNSNTEAF
>TRBV4-1
ASSQPLQRERYEQY
>TRBV27
ASKNPRGPPETQY
>TRBV29-1
SVEVLAGEEQF
>TRBV7-2
ASSLLGQGNGNTIY
>TRBV29-1
SVEPFTGGGYGYT
>TRBV4-1
ASSPYTVVTNTEAF
>TRBV4-1
ASSQVPGMNTEAF
>TRBV18
ASSAGTRNTDTQY
>TRBV5-1
ASSLGHENQPQH
>TRBV2
ASSLRVGTEAF
>TRBV25-1
ASGRGGVGTGELF
>TRBV2
ASMRGPGGANQPQH
>TRBV19
ASSITVVADEQY
>TRBV7-9
ASSLDRGEGYT
>TRBV23-1
ASSLQPRQGYEQY
>TRBV18
ASSPERTGAGETQY
>TRBV29-1
SVGGTGGGREQY
>TRBV10-1
ASSAGQPSSPLH
>TRBV18
ASSPTGGTEAF
>TRBV30
AWTNSGSFEQF
>TRBV11-2
ASSLDDEDEYEQY
>TRBV6-5
ASSYGAPNYGYT
>TRBV6-6
ASSSPRDRAEKLF
>TRBV10-1
ASSDERGVNNEQF
>TRBV10-3
AAAGLAYNEQF
>TRBV7-9
ASSLDRQETQY
>TRBV5-1
ASSLEGRRQGTEQF
>TRBV5-1
ASSLVAGQSYEQY
>TRBV5-4
ASNREQGGNEQF
>TRBV7-9
ASSPRDRKTDTQY
>TRBV6-1
ASRGDRKGYT
>TRBV5-5
ASSLAIQGLGNQPQH
>TRBV30
ACAGLTEETQY
>TRBV11-2
ASRGPPKNIQY
>TRBV4-1
ASSQDLEWRQY
>TRBV10-3
AIRDSGGGYNEQF
>TRBV7-8
ASSFRGGMNTEAF
>TRBV5-5
ASSPGTGGYEQY
>TRBV5-4
ASTDKTGPNYGYT
>TRBV5-4
ASSLARDRWKGETQY
>TRBV30
AWSDRNTQY
>TRBV30
ARRQGPYNEQF